This is a list of T cell receptor beta chains from one sample in a study of blood T cell repertoires in COVID-19. The data were produced by immunoSEQ multiplex PCR, yet TCRdb's version contains in-frame clones alone and is incomplete. The repertoire includes approximately 290,000 clones, approximately 85% of them detected once, and 0.7% to 1% sits in the top ten. What was sequenced was peripheral blood. The receptors here all came from a human donor with COVID-19, enrolled during active disease. The donor label of this sample is uncertain. Both conserved end residues are part of each CDR3. A D gene is named only where the DNA matches it firmly. Only some rows state a clone size, as once, few, many or a class for expanded clones.

d_gene	v_gene	abundance	j_gene	CDR3nt	CDR3aa
TRBD1	TRBV29-1	.	TRBJ1-1	TGCAGCGTGGACAGGGGGGACACTGAAGCTTTCTTT	CSVDRGDTEAFF
TRBD2	TRBV4-3	.	TRBJ2-3	TGCGCCAGCAGCCAAGAATTGGCGGGAGTCCCAGATACGCAGTATTTT	CASSQELAGVPDTQYF
TRBD2	TRBV30	.	TRBJ2-3	TGTGCCTGGACTAGCGGGAGCCCAGATACGCAGTATTTT	CAWTSGSPDTQYF
.	TRBV3-1/TRBV3-2	.	TRBJ1-5	TGTGCCAGCAGCCAGGCTGATCAGCCCCAGCATTTT	CASSQADQPQHF
.	TRBV19	.	TRBJ1-5	TGTGCCAGTAGTTGGGGGCTGGCGCCCCAGCATTTT	CASSWGLAPQHF
TRBD2	TRBV27	once	TRBJ2-5	TGTGCCAGCAGTTGGTCTAGCGGGAGTGGGGGAGAGACCCAGTACTTC	CASSWSSGSGGETQYF
.	TRBV2	.	TRBJ2-1	TGTGCCAGCAGTGAAGTACTTAGCTCCTACAATGAGCAGTTCTTC	CASSEVLSSYNEQFF
TRBD1	TRBV29-1	few	TRBJ1-3	TGCAGCGTCTCGGACAGGGTGGGAAACACCATATATTTT	CSVSDRVGNTIYF
TRBD1	TRBV19	.	TRBJ1-1	TGTGCCAGCCATAGTGACCACAGGGGTGGGGACACTGAAGCTTTCTTT	CASHSDHRGGDTEAFF
.	TRBV7-2	.	TRBJ1-2	TGTGCCAGCAGCTTAGTTTCAGGGGAGAACTATGGCTACACCTTC	CASSLVSGENYGYTF
.	TRBV28	.	TRBJ1-1	TGTGCCAGCAGTTTCAGGGAAAGGGGCACTGAAGCTTTCTTT	CASSFRERGTEAFF
.	TRBV28	.	TRBJ1-5	TGTGCCAGCAGCCAGGCAGGTCAGCCCCAGCATTTT	CASSQAGQPQHF
TRBD2	TRBV11-3	.	TRBJ2-3	TGTGCCAGCAGCCGGACTAGCGTAAGCACAGATACGCAGTATTTT	CASSRTSVSTDTQYF
TRBD1	TRBV6-5	.	TRBJ2-1	TGTGCCAGCAGCTCCGGACAGGCCCCGAATGAGCAGTTCTTC	CASSSGQAPNEQFF
TRBD1	TRBV9	.	TRBJ1-2	TGTGCCAGCAGCGTAGAGGGCGACAGGGTTGGCGGCTACACCTTC	CASSVEGDRVGGYTF
TRBD2	TRBV2	once	TRBJ2-3	TGTGCCTACCGCACTAGCGGGAGGCCCACAGATACGCAGTATTTT	CAYRTSGRPTDTQYF
.	TRBV5-1	few	TRBJ2-7	TGCGCCAGCAGCTTAGGACTTGTTCGGCCCTACGAGCAGTACTTC	CASSLGLVRPYEQYF
TRBD1	TRBV3-1/TRBV3-2	.	TRBJ1-2	TGTGCCAGCAGCCGAAGCAGGGGGCAGCTTAACTATGGCTACACCTTC	CASSRSRGQLNYGYTF
TRBD1	TRBV18	.	TRBJ1-6	TGTGCCAGCTCACCAGGTTTAGTCCGGGACAGCAATTCACCCCTCCACTTT	CASSPGLVRDSNSPLHF
TRBD2	TRBV28	.	TRBJ2-1	TGTGCCAGCAGTTTCCCTAGCGGGAGGGCCAGTCGAGAGCAGTTCTTC	CASSFPSGRASREQFF
.	TRBV6-5	few	TRBJ2-2	TGTGCCAGCAATGGCGGTTCGAACACCGGGGAGCTGTTTTTT	CASNGGSNTGELFF
.	TRBV15	.	TRBJ1-1	TGTGCCACCAGCAGGAATTTTGACGCAGGACTTGAAGCTTTCTTT	CATSRNFDAGLEAFF
.	TRBV2	once	TRBJ1-4	TGTGCCAGCACGATCCAGGGGCTGATGGAAAAACTGTTTTTT	CASTIQGLMEKLFF
TRBD1	TRBV5-1	.	TRBJ2-7	TGCGCCAGCAGCTCGGGACAGGGAGCCTACGAGCAGTACTTC	CASSSGQGAYEQYF
TRBD2	TRBV5-1	.	TRBJ2-1	TGCGCCAGCAGCTGGCCTAGCGGGAGAGGCAATGAGCAGTTCTTC	CASSWPSGRGNEQFF
TRBD1	TRBV28	few	TRBJ1-2	TGTGCCAGCAGACCGCAGGGGGAGATAGGGGGCTACACCTTC	CASRPQGEIGGYTF
.	TRBV28	.	TRBJ1-2	TGTGCCACTAGAGGTGGGGGCGGCTACACCTTC	CATRGGGGYTF
TRBD1	TRBV5-1	.	TRBJ1-2	TGCGCCAGCAGCTTGATAGAACAGGGGGCTGGCTACACCTTC	CASSLIEQGAGYTF
TRBD1	TRBV28	.	TRBJ1-4	TGTGCCAGCGTACAGGGACAGATTAATGAAAAACTGTTTTTT	CASVQGQINEKLFF
TRBD1	TRBV19	.	TRBJ2-2	TGTGCCAGTAAGCGACAGGGGGTTGACACCGGGGAGCTGTTTTTT	CASKRQGVDTGELFF
.	TRBV27	.	TRBJ1-1	TGTGCCAGCAGTTTTCAGGGTCCGGGTAGGGAAGCTTTCTTT	CASSFQGPGREAFF
.	TRBV28	.	TRBJ2-5	TGTGCCAGCAGTTACGGGAGTCCGGGGGAGACCCAGTACTTC	CASSYGSPGETQYF
TRBD2	TRBV9	.	TRBJ2-7	TGTGCCAGCAGCGTACTAGCGGGAGACACCGAGCAGTACTTC	CASSVLAGDTEQYF
TRBD2	TRBV5-4	.	TRBJ2-7	TGTGCCAGCAGCCCGTTGGGAGGGGTGGAGGAGCAGTACTTC	CASSPLGGVEEQYF
.	TRBV5-5	.	TRBJ1-1	TGTGCCAGCTCAGGACAGATGTTCACTGAAGCTTTCTTT	CASSGQMFTEAFF
TRBD1	TRBV3-1/TRBV3-2	.	TRBJ1-3	TGTGCCAGCAGCCCGACAGGGGACTCTGGAAACACCATATATTTT	CASSPTGDSGNTIYF
TRBD2	TRBV7-2	.	TRBJ2-1	TGTGCCAGCAGCTTATCTGGCGGGAGCAGGAATGAGCAGTTCTTC	CASSLSGGSRNEQFF
.	TRBV10-3	.	TRBJ1-1	TGTGCCATCAGTGGGAGCATGAACACTGAAGCTTTCTTT	CAISGSMNTEAFF
TRBD1	TRBV9	.	TRBJ1-4	TGTGCCAGCAGCCTTGGGACAGAGTCCAATGAAAAACTGTTTTTT	CASSLGTESNEKLFF
.	TRBV14	.	TRBJ2-2	TGTGCCAGCAGCCAATTAGGCAGGGGCACCGGGGAGCTGTTTTTT	CASSQLGRGTGELFF
TRBD1	TRBV19	.	TRBJ1-6	TGTGCCAGTAGTGAGGGACAGGGCACGGCTTCACCCCTCCACTTT	CASSEGQGTASPLHF
.	TRBV4-3	.	TRBJ1-1	TGCGCCAGCAGCCGGGGAGATGACGGCGAAGCTTTCTTT	CASSRGDDGEAFF
TRBD1	TRBV28	.	TRBJ1-4	TGTGCCAGCGAAACAGGGGGTAGAGGTAATGAAAAACTGTTTTTT	CASETGGRGNEKLFF
TRBD2	TRBV6-5	.	TRBJ2-3	TGTGCCAGCAGTCGACTAGCGGGAGATACAGATACGCAGTATTTT	CASSRLAGDTDTQYF
TRBD1	TRBV28	few	TRBJ1-2	TGTGCCAGCAGCCCGAGGACAGGGACTAACTATGGCTACACCTTC	CASSPRTGTNYGYTF
.	TRBV15	.	TRBJ2-1	TGTGCCACCAGCAGTGTTATCAGCGGTAGCTCCTACAATGAGCAGTTCTTC	CATSSVISGSSYNEQFF
.	TRBV21-1	.	TRBJ1-6	TGTGCCACCAACCGACACTCAGATAATTCACCCCTCCACTTT	CATNRHSDNSPLHF
.	TRBV3-1/TRBV3-2	.	TRBJ1-2	TGTGCCAGCAGCCAAGATAGCAGGGAGGGGGGCTACACCTTC	CASSQDSREGGYTF
.	TRBV18	.	TRBJ2-2	TGTGCCAGCTCACCTTCCCAGGCCCACACCGGGGAGCTGTTTTTT	CASSPSQAHTGELFF
.	TRBV28	.	TRBJ1-6	TGTGCCAGCAGTCCCCCGAAGGGGGAAGGTTCACCCCTCCACTTT	CASSPPKGEGSPLHF
TRBD1	TRBV11-2	.	TRBJ1-4	TGTGCCAGCAGCCCGTTAGACAGGGGTAGGGAAAAACTGTTTTTT	CASSPLDRGREKLFF
TRBD2	TRBV28	.	TRBJ2-5	TGTGCCAGCAGTTTAGCGGGACTAGACATCTCCCAAGAGACCCAGTACTTC	CASSLAGLDISQETQYF